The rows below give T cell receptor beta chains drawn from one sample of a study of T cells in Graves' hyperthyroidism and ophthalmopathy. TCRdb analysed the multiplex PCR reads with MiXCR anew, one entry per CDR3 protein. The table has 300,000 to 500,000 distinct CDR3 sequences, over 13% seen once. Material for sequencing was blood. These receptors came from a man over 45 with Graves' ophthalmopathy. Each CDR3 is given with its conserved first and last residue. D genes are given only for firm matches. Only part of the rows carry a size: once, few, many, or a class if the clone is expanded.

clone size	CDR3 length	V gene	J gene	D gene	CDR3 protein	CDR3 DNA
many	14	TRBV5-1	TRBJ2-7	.	CASSRGADSYEQYF	TGCGCCAGCAGCAGGGGGGCTGACTCCTACGAGCAGTACTTC
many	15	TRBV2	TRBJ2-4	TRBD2	CASSVIAGAANIQYF	TGTGCCAGCAGTGTCATAGCGGGAGCGGCAAACATTCAGTACTTC
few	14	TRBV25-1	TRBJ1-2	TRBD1	CASSEKTGLYGYTF	TGTGCCAGCAGTGAAAAGACAGGGCTCTATGGCTACACCTTC
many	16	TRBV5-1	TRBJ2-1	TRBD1	CASSLVTGGFVNEQFF	TGCGCCAGCAGCTTGGTGACAGGGGGCTTTGTCAATGAGCAGTTCTTC
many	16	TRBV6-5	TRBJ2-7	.	CASSYSLPGLSYEQYF	TGTGCCAGCAGTTACTCATTACCAGGACTATCCTACGAGCAGTACTTC
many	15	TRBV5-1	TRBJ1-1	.	CASSPGGGVDTEAFF	TGCGCCAGCAGCCCTGGTGGCGGTGTGGACACTGAAGCTTTCTTT
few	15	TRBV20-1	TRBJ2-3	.	CSANHLGTSKDTQYF	TGCAGTGCTAACCATCTAGGGACGTCGAAAGATACGCAGTATTTT
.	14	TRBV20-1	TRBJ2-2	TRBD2	CSALSGRGTGELFF	TGCAGTGCACTTAGCGGGAGGGGTACCGGGGAGCTGTTTTTT
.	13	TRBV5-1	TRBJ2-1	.	CAGRQGIYNEQFF	TGCGCCGGCAGGCAGGGAATATACAATGAGCAGTTCTTC
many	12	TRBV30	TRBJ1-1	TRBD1	CAWSSGQGYAFF	TGTGCCTGGAGTTCCGGACAGGGGTATGCTTTCTTT
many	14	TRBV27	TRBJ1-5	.	CASSSGRDNQPQHF	TGTGCCAGCAGTTCGGGACGGGACAATCAGCCCCAGCATTTT
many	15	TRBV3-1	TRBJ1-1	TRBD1	CASSLGQGRNTEAFF	TGTGCCAGCAGCCTAGGACAGGGGCGGAACACTGAAGCTTTCTTT
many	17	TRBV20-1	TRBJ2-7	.	CSALDWIARGKAYEQYF	TGCAGTGCCCTAGATTGGATCGCAAGGGGGAAAGCCTACGAGCAGTACTTC
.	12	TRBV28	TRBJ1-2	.	CASSLYRYGYTF	TGTGCCAGCAGTTTATACCGTTATGGCTACACCTTC
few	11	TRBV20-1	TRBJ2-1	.	CSARDRDEQFF	TGCAGTGCTAGAGATCGGGATGAGCAGTTCTTC
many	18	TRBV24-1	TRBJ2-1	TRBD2	CATSVGTSGSPGVDEQFF	TGTGCCACCAGTGTTGGGACTAGCGGATCTCCCGGGGTGGATGAGCAGTTCTTC
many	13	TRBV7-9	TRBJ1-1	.	CASLSTGNTEAFF	TGTGCCAGCCTGTCGACAGGGAACACTGAAGCTTTCTTT
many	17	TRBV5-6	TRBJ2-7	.	CASSGIDWGADSYEQYF	TGTGCCAGCAGCGGGATCGACTGGGGCGCGGACTCCTACGAGCAGTACTTC
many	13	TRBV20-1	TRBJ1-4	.	CSAKGGADEKLFF	TGCAGTGCTAAGGGGGGAGCGGATGAAAAACTGTTTTTT
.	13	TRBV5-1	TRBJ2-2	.	CASSWGFGGELFF	TGCGCCAGCAGCTGGGGATTTGGCGGGGAGCTGTTTTTT
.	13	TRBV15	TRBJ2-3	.	CATGRAASDTQYF	TGTGCCACCGGACGCGCCGCCTCTGATACGCAGTATTTT
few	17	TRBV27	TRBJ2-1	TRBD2	CASSIGTSGRGYNEQFF	TGTGCCAGCAGTATAGGGACTAGCGGGAGAGGGTACAATGAGCAGTTCTTC
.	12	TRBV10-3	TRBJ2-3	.	CAISALTDTQYF	TGTGCCATCTCGGCGCTCACAGATACGCAGTATTTT
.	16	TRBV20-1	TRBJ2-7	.	CSARPIEGGYTYEQYF	TGCAGTGCTAGACCCATCGAAGGCGGTTATACCTACGAGCAGTACTTC
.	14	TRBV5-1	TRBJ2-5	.	CASSLGQLNETQYF	TGTGCCAGCAGCTTGGGCCAGCTAAATGAGACCCAGTACTTC
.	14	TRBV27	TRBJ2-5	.	CASSLSRQGETQYF	TGTGCCAGCAGTTTATCCAGACAAGGAGAGACCCAGTACTTC
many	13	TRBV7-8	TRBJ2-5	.	CASSLGGWETQYF	TGTGCCAGCAGCTTAGGAGGGTGGGAGACCCAGTACTTC
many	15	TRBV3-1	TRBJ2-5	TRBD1	CASSQLGTVGETQYF	TGTGCCAGCAGCCAACTCGGGACAGTAGGAGAGACCCAGTACTTC
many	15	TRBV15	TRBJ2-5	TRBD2	CATSRDITSGETQYF	TGTGCCACCAGCAGAGATATTACTAGCGGAGAGACCCAGTACTTC
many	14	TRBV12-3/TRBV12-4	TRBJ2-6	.	CASRRSSGANVLTF	TGTGCCAGCAGACGAAGCTCTGGGGCCAACGTCCTGACTTTC
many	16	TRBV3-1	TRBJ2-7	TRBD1	CASSLRQGGFTYEQYF	TGTGCCAGCAGCCTAAGACAGGGGGGCTTTACCTACGAGCAGTACTTC
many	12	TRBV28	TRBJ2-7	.	CASTGDSYEQYF	TGTGCCAGCACGGGGGACTCCTACGAGCAGTACTTC
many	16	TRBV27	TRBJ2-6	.	CASSLEGVSGANVLTF	TGTGCCAGCAGTTTGGAGGGGGTCTCTGGGGCCAACGTCCTGACTTTC
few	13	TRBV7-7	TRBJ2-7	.	CASSLMGPNEQYF	TGTGCTAGCAGCTTAATGGGTCCAAATGAGCAGTACTTC
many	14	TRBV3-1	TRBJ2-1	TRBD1	CASSLRQGIDEQFF	TGTGCCAGCAGCCTTCGACAGGGTATCGATGAGCAGTTCTTC
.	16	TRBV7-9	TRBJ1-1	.	CASSHPPRTTNTEAFF	TGTGCCAGCAGCCACCCCCCCCGGACCACAAACACTGAAGCTTTCTTT
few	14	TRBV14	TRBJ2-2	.	CASSPRVNTGELFF	TGTGCCAGCAGCCCCAGAGTTAACACCGGGGAGCTGTTTTTT
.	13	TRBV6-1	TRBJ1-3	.	CASSETSGNTIYF	TGTGCCAGCAGTGAAACGTCTGGAAACACCATATATTTT
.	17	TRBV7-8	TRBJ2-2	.	CASSSILVRLNTGELFF	TGTGCCAGCAGCTCGATTTTGGTTCGTCTGAACACCGGGGAGCTGTTTTTT
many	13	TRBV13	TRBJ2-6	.	CASRYSGANVLTF	TGTGCCAGCCGATATTCTGGGGCCAACGTCCTGACTTTC
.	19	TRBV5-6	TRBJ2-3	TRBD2	CASSGAASGRPTRTETQYF	TGTGCCAGCAGCGGTGCGGCTAGCGGGAGGCCCACTCGCACAGAAACGCAGTATTTT
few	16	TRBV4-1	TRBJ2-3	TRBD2	CASSQELAGVRDTQYF	TGCGCCAGCAGCCAAGAACTAGCGGGAGTTCGAGATACGCAGTATTTT
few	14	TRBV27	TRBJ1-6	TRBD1	CASSFRGLSSPLHF	TGTGCCAGCAGTTTCAGGGGGCTTTCTTCACCCCTCCACTTT
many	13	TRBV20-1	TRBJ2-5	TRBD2	CSVRLAVRKTQYF	TGCAGTGTCCGACTAGCGGTTCGAAAGACCCAGTACTTC
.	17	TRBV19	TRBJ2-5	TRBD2	CASSRRLAGVGRETQYF	TGTGCCAGTAGTAGACGACTAGCGGGAGTCGGGCGGGAGACCCAGTACTTC
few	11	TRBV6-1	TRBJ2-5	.	CASATGETQYF	TGTGCCAGTGCGACGGGGGAGACCCAGTACTTC
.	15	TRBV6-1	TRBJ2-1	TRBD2	CASEAGTSGSNEQFF	TGTGCCAGCGAAGCCGGGACTAGCGGGAGCAATGAGCAGTTCTTC
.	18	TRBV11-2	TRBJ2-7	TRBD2	CASSSRGSGRENPDEQYF	TGTGCCAGCAGCTCCCGGGGTAGCGGGAGAGAAAACCCCGACGAGCAGTACTTC
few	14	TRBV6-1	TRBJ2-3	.	CASSEGLSGGTQYF	TGTGCCAGCAGTGAAGGGTTGAGTGGGGGTACGCAGTATTTT
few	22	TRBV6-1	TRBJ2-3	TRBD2	CASSWTWRTSGRAKGTTDTQYF	TGTGCCAGCAGTTGGACCTGGCGGACTAGCGGGAGGGCCAAGGGGACCACAGATACGCAGTATTTT
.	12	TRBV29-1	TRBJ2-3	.	CSVGRITDTQYF	TGCAGCGTAGGAAGGATCACAGATACGCAGTATTTT
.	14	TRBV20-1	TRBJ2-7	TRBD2	CSARNPGLAYEQYF	TGCAGTGCTAGAAACCCGGGACTAGCCTACGAGCAGTACTTC
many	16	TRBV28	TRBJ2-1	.	CASSLRRDTDYNEQFF	TGTGCCAGCAGTTTAAGACGGGACACTGATTACAATGAGCAGTTCTTC
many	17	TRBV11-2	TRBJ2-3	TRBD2	CASSKSGTSGSTDTQYF	TGTGCCAGCAGCAAAAGTGGGACTAGCGGGAGCACAGATACGCAGTATTTT
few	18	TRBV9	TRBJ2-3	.	CASSGVPLSGGGPDTQYF	TGTGCCAGCAGCGGAGTGCCGCTTAGCGGAGGGGGCCCAGATACGCAGTATTTT